One and the same sample provided the 2 T cell receptor beta chains below, sequenced in a study of response to subunit inactivated influenza vaccine. TCRdb recomputed calls from the RT-PCR reads with MiXCR, one row per CDR3 protein. The sample lists a few hundred thousand distinct CDR3 sequences; 12% to 15% were seen once. Sequences were derived from PBMCs from blood, sampled roughly 12 days after vaccination. Receptors were obtained from a man aged 45 to 65 who received an inactivated influenza vaccine.

This clonotype showed up just a few times. The V gene is TRBV27, the J gene TRBJ2-1, with TRBD2 identical over 13 bases. The CDR3 totals 15 residues. V dropped 2 bases and J dropped 10; count of bases not matched to a gene: 5. Per the germline V gene, CDR1 is MNHEY and CDR2 is SMNVEV (reference sequence). CDR3 sequence reads: CASSLRLAGGPEQFF. CDR3 nucleotide sequence: TGTGCCAGCAGTTTACGACTAGCGGGGGGCCCAGAGCAGTTCTTC.

The V and J genes are TRBV5-1 and TRBJ2-7; TRBD1 agrees at 8 bases. CDR3 length: 19 residues. V trimming: 2 bases; J trimming: 0 bases; junction bases outside the gene matches: 16. In germline, CDR1 is SGHRS, CDR2 YFSETQ. CDR3 region: CASSLAPSGQVTSSYEQYF. Here the CDR3 DNA reads TGCGCCAGCAGCTTAGCCCCCTCGGGACAGGTTACCAGCTCCTACGAGCAGTACTTC.